This TCR beta chain was retrieved from a study of cytotoxic CD8 clonotypes in ibrutinib-treated CLL. Study conclusions and caveats: Sampling times differed between sustained-remission and progressing patients.

Repertoires were generated with immunoSEQ multiplex PCR, while TCRdb's copy carries only in-frame clones and drops some. The data show about 76,000 clones, over 65% seen once. The CDR3 has 16 residues. The V gene's germline CDR1 is MGHRA and CDR2 YSYEKL. J was trimmed by 6 bases and V by 1 base; bases with no gene match: 9. A note on this clone: Its target is unknown.

The sequence was collected from a human donor with chronic lymphocytic leukemia. The chain employs TRBV4-1 and TRBJ2-7; 10 bases agree with TRBD2. Material: PBMCs, obtained after 24 months of ibrutinib treatment. The chain's CDR3 is CASSQVGTSEFREQYF. CDR3 sequence (DNA): TGCGCCAGCAGCCAAGTTGGGACTAGCGAGTTCCGCGAGCAGTACTTC.